This T cell receptor beta chain was found in a study of blood T cell repertoires in COVID-19. On the study more broadly: T cells, B-cell-depleted T cells, or PBMCs supplied cDNA or gDNA.

Clones were read by immunoSEQ multiplex PCR, and TCRdb kept only the in-frame ones, dropping some. This table holds roughly 100,000 clones, approximately 77% found once. With 1 base clipped from V and 7 bases from J, the junction kept 9 bases outside the gene matches. The germline V gene has CDR1 SEHNR and CDR2 FQNEAQ (reference sequence). The CDR3 runs to 16 residues. Sequenced sample: peripheral blood. The sequence was collected from a woman aged 80 or over with acute or convalescent COVID-19. This chain joins TRBV7-9 and TRBJ2-3, with 9 nucleotides matching TRBD2. The DNA of the CDR3 is TGTGCCAGCAGCTTAGGGGGTAGCGGGGGACCCAATACGCAGTATTTT. Its protein is CASSLGGSGGPNTQYF.